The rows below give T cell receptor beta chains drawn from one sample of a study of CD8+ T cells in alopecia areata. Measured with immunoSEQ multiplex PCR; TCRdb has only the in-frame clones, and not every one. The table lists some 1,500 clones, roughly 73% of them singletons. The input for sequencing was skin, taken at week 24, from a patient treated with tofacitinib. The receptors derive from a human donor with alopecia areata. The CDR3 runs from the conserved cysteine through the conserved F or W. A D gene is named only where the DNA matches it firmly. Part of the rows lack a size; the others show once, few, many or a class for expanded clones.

CDR3: CATLLGTGTYEQYF
DNA: TGTGCCACACTCCTAGGGACAGGGACCTACGAGCAGTACTTC
size: NA
J: TRBJ2-7
V: TRBV2
length: 14
D: TRBD1

CDR3: CASSTGQGLNEKLFF
DNA: TGTGCCAGCAGTACGGGACAGGGCTTAAATGAAAAACTGTTTTTT
size: NA
J: TRBJ1-4
V: TRBV6-5
length: 15
D: TRBD1

CDR3: CASSQGETGGSPLHF
DNA: TGCGCCAGCAGCCAAGGGGAAACAGGGGGGTCACCCCTCCACTTT
size: NA
J: TRBJ1-6
V: TRBV4-1
length: 15
D: TRBD1

CDR3: CASSLGAGGTSWEAFF
DNA: TGCGCCAGCAGCTTGGGGGCAGGGGGTACTTCATGGGAAGCTTTCTTT
size: NA
J: TRBJ1-1
V: TRBV5-1
length: 16
D: TRBD1

CDR3: CASSRTGIIYGYTF
DNA: TGTGCCAGCAGTCGGACAGGGATCATCTATGGCTACACCTTC
size: NA
J: TRBJ1-2
V: TRBV14
length: 14
D: TRBD1

CDR3: CASSLDQITGELFF
DNA: TGTGCCAGCAGCTTGGATCAAATCACCGGGGAGCTGTTTTTT
size: large
J: TRBJ2-2
V: TRBV5-4
length: 14
D: NA

CDR3: CASSDIGGTYNEQFF
DNA: TGCGCCAGCAGTGACATAGGGGGCACCTACAATGAGCAGTTCTTC
size: NA
J: TRBJ2-1
V: TRBV5-1
length: 15
D: TRBD1

CDR3: CASSEGDTSRLRDTEAFF
DNA: TGTGCCAGCAGTGAAGGGGACACCTCGCGGTTGCGGGACACTGAAGCTTTCTTT
size: once
J: TRBJ1-1
V: TRBV2
length: 18
D: NA

CDR3: CASSISGTGELFF
DNA: TGTGCCAGTAGTATATCAGGCACCGGGGAGCTGTTTTTT
size: NA
J: TRBJ2-2
V: TRBV19
length: 13
D: NA

CDR3: CASSQGFLGDNEQFF
DNA: TGTGCCAGCAGCCAAGGTTTTCTAGGGGACAATGAGCAGTTCTTC
size: NA
J: TRBJ2-1
V: TRBV4-2
length: 15
D: NA

CDR3: CASRTLTLGDQPQHF
DNA: TGTGCCAGCAGGACCCTGACTTTAGGGGATCAGCCCCAGCATTTT
size: NA
J: TRBJ1-5
V: TRBV6-1
length: 15
D: NA

CDR3: CASSLERLRGPLNTIYF
DNA: TGCGCCAGCAGCTTGGAGAGGCTCCGCGGGCCTTTAAACACCATATATTTT
size: NA
J: TRBJ1-3
V: TRBV5-1
length: 17
D: NA

CDR3: CASSLKGADDSPLHF
DNA: TGCGCCAGCAGCTTAAAGGGGGCTGACGATTCACCCCTCCACTTT
size: NA
J: TRBJ1-6
V: TRBV5-1
length: 15
D: TRBD1

CDR3: CASSLGGHYEQYF
DNA: TGTGCCAGCAGCTTAGGGGGACATTACGAGCAGTACTTC
size: few
J: TRBJ2-7
V: TRBV7-6
length: 13
D: NA

CDR3: CASSEGGPGDSPLHF
DNA: TGTGCCAGCAGTGAGGGCGGTCCAGGTGATTCACCCCTCCACTTT
size: NA
J: TRBJ1-6
V: TRBV25-1
length: 15
D: NA

CDR3: CASSLVRNGDEQFF
DNA: TGTGCCAGCAGCTTAGTCCGGAATGGGGATGAGCAGTTCTTC
size: few
J: TRBJ2-1
V: TRBV11-2
length: 14
D: NA

CDR3: CASSLGTGYGYTF
DNA: TGCGCCAGCAGCTTGGGGACAGGTTATGGCTACACCTTC
size: NA
J: TRBJ1-2
V: TRBV5-1
length: 13
D: TRBD1

CDR3: CASRAKGQGVGEQYF
DNA: TGTGCCAGCAGGGCCAAGGGACAGGGTGTGGGGGAGCAGTACTTC
size: NA
J: TRBJ2-7
V: TRBV6-5
length: 15
D: TRBD1

CDR3: CASSLTGSGANVLTF
DNA: TGTGCCAGCAGCTTGACAGGCTCTGGGGCCAACGTCCTGACTTTC
size: NA
J: TRBJ2-6
V: TRBV7-8
length: 15
D: NA

CDR3: CSVGGQQGGNQPQHF
DNA: TGCAGCGTTGGGGGGCAGCAGGGCGGCAATCAGCCCCAGCATTTT
size: NA
J: TRBJ1-5
V: TRBV29-1
length: 15
D: NA

CDR3: CASSLTDGEGEQYF
DNA: TGTGCCAGCAGCTTAACCGACGGGGAAGGGGAGCAGTACTTC
size: NA
J: TRBJ2-7
V: TRBV7-8
length: 14
D: NA

CDR3: CASSSPTTKYQETQYF
DNA: TGTGCCAGCAGCTCGCCAACGACTAAGTACCAAGAGACCCAGTACTTC
size: once
J: TRBJ2-5
V: TRBV7-9
length: 16
D: NA

CDR3: CASRTDNEETQYF
DNA: TGTGCCAGCAGAACGGACAACGAAGAGACCCAGTACTTC
size: NA
J: TRBJ2-5
V: TRBV2
length: 13
D: NA

CDR3: CASSLVRDQGRGGYTF
DNA: TGTGCCAGCAGCTTAGTTCGCGACCAAGGAAGGGGTGGCTACACCTTC
size: NA
J: TRBJ1-2
V: TRBV7-2
length: 16
D: NA

CDR3: CASSFGTSGGAREQFF
DNA: TGTGCCAGCAGTTTCGGGACTAGCGGGGGGGCCCGGGAGCAGTTCTTC
size: NA
J: TRBJ2-1
V: TRBV6-5
length: 16
D: TRBD2

CDR3: CASSSSRDTEAFF
DNA: TGTGCCAGCAGCTCGAGCAGGGACACTGAAGCTTTCTTT
size: NA
J: TRBJ1-1
V: TRBV7-8
length: 13
D: NA

CDR3: CSVGTGAYNEQFF
DNA: TGCAGCGTCGGGACAGGGGCCTATAATGAGCAGTTCTTC
size: NA
J: TRBJ2-1
V: TRBV29-1
length: 13
D: TRBD1

CDR3: CASSLYNEQFF
DNA: TGCGCCAGCAGTCTTTACAATGAGCAGTTCTTC
size: NA
J: TRBJ2-1
V: TRBV23-1
length: 11
D: NA

CDR3: CASSESTWGDQETQYF
DNA: TGCGCCAGCAGTGAGTCGACTTGGGGAGACCAAGAGACCCAGTACTTC
size: NA
J: TRBJ2-5
V: TRBV10-2
length: 16
D: NA

CDR3: CASSPGVGGQNIQYF
DNA: TGTGCCAGCAGCCCAGGGGTCGGCGGGCAAAACATTCAGTACTTC
size: few
J: TRBJ2-4
V: TRBV7-8
length: 15
D: NA

CDR3: CASSVAGPNYEQYF
DNA: TGTGCCAGTAGTGTCGCGGGACCAAACTACGAGCAGTACTTC
size: few
J: TRBJ2-7
V: TRBV19
length: 14
D: NA